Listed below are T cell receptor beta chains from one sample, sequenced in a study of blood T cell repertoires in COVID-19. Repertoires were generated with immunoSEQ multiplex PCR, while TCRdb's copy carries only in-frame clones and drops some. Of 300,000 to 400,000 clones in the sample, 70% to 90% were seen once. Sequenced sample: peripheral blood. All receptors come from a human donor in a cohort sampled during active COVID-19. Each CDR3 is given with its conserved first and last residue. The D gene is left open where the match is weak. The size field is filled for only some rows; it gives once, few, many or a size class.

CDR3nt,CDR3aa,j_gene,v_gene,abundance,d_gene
TGTGCCAGCAGAGCGACCGGGGAGCTGTTTTTT,CASRATGELFF,TRBJ2-2,TRBV25-1,few,NA
TGTGCCAGCCGTAGGCGGGGGACACAAGAGACCCAGTACTTC,CASRRRGTQETQYF,TRBJ2-5,TRBV7-8,NA,NA
TGCGCCAGCAGGCGGTCGGACAGGGGGCTCGATGAGCAGTTCTTC,CASRRSDRGLDEQFF,TRBJ2-1,TRBV4-1,NA,TRBD1
TGTGCCAGCAGCTCAGAAACAGGGGGTGTAGCTTTCTTT,CASSSETGGVAFF,TRBJ1-1,TRBV11-2,NA,TRBD1
TGCGCCAGCAACGAGGGACTAGTCAGAAATGAGCAGTTCTTC,CASNEGLVRNEQFF,TRBJ2-1,TRBV5-1,once,TRBD2
TGCAGCGTCTCTATTACAGGGGGCCAAGAGACCCAGTACTTC,CSVSITGGQETQYF,TRBJ2-5,TRBV29-1,NA,TRBD1
TGTGCCAGTAGTATCCCTCCGGGACAGGGGGCAGATACGCAGTATTTT,CASSIPPGQGADTQYF,TRBJ2-3,TRBV19,few,TRBD1
TGTGCCAGCAGCGAGGGGACTAGCGGGTCTAGCACAGATACGCAGTATTTT,CASSEGTSGSSTDTQYF,TRBJ2-3,TRBV9,NA,TRBD2
TGTGCCAGCAGTGTCGAGGGCGGTGGTGCCACAGATACGCAGTATTTT,CASSVEGGGATDTQYF,TRBJ2-3,TRBV2,NA,NA
TGTGCCAGCAGCTTAGTGGTGTTAGGGACAGGGAGGAGGGAGCAGTACTTC,CASSLVVLGTGRREQYF,TRBJ2-7,TRBV7-2,NA,TRBD1
TGTGCCTGGGGACCTCAACTACTCTACGAGCAGTACTTC,CAWGPQLLYEQYF,TRBJ2-7,TRBV30,NA,NA
TGCGCCAGCAGCTTGGGCCCCCTCCTAGGGAGTCGGATTGTGTACGAGCAGTACTTC,CASSLGPLLGSRIVYEQYF,TRBJ2-7,TRBV5-1,NA,NA
TGTGCCTGGAGTGTTGGGCACCGGAACACCGGGGAGCTGTTTTTT,CAWSVGHRNTGELFF,TRBJ2-2,TRBV30,NA,NA
TGTGCCAGCAGTTACAACAGGGATTCACCCCTCCACTTT,CASSYNRDSPLHF,TRBJ1-6,TRBV6-6,few,NA
TGTGCCAGCAGTCCCAGAGGACTGCCGCAGTACTTC,CASSPRGLPQYF,TRBJ2-7,TRBV28,once,NA
TGTGCCACCAGCAAGACCCCAGCGAGCACAGATACGCAGTATTTT,CATSKTPASTDTQYF,TRBJ2-3,TRBV9,NA,NA
TGTGCCAGCCATTATAGCGGGGCGTACAATGAGCAGTTCTTC,CASHYSGAYNEQFF,TRBJ2-1,TRBV27,NA,TRBD2
TGCGCCAGCCTTATTAGCTCCTACAATGAGCAGTTCTTC,CASLISSYNEQFF,TRBJ2-1,TRBV10-1,NA,NA
TGTGCCAGCAGGGAAAAGGCTAGCGGACCCTACAATGAGCAGTTCTTC,CASREKASGPYNEQFF,TRBJ2-1,TRBV6-6,NA,TRBD2
TGCGCCAGCAGCCCGACGACAGGTAGATATTCACCCCTCCACTTT,CASSPTTGRYSPLHF,TRBJ1-6,TRBV5-1,NA,NA
TGCGCCAGCAGCTGGACAGGGTATTCCTACGAGCAGTACTTC,CASSWTGYSYEQYF,TRBJ2-7,TRBV5-1,NA,TRBD1
TGCGCCAGCAGCTTGGTGGCAGGGGTGGGCAAAAACATTCAGTACTTC,CASSLVAGVGKNIQYF,TRBJ2-4,TRBV5-1,NA,NA
TGTGCCATCAGTCGGATGCTCCAGGAAGGCAATCAGCCCCAGCATTTT,CAISRMLQEGNQPQHF,TRBJ1-5,TRBV10-3,NA,NA
TGTGCCAGTAGGTTTCGGCGGGGCGAGCAGTACTTC,CASRFRRGEQYF,TRBJ2-7,TRBV19,NA,NA
TGTGCCAGCAGTTTAATTCCTGGGACAGTTCCAGCTTTCTTT,CASSLIPGTVPAFF,TRBJ1-1,TRBV27,NA,TRBD1